These T cell receptor beta chains were read from a single sample in a study of blood T cells in healthy people across ages. TCRdb processed the 5' RACE reads anew with MiXCR; each CDR3 protein has one entry. This sample has hundreds of thousands of distinct CDR3 sequences, with 25% to 30% found just once. The sequenced material came from blood. The receptors originated from a woman older than 75 in good health. Each CDR3 is given with its conserved first and last residue. D genes are given only for firm matches. Expanded clones are given a class, and other clones once, few, many or no size at all.

>.|TRBV5-1|many
CASSPIARGNTEAFF
>.|TRBV7-2|many
CASSPDPSRLETQYF
>TRBD2|TRBV3-1|few
CASSSPAAGTSVNTQYF
>TRBD1|TRBV6-6|few
CASRDRGNTGELFF
>.|TRBV27|few
CASSLTRSAAPAFF
>TRBD2|TRBV29-1|.
CSGGYAGLAVRSSYNEQFF
>.|TRBV7-9|few
CASSRQTPTNEKLFF
>TRBD2|TRBV5-1|.
CASRESGGARGNEQYF
>.|TRBV20-1|many
CSARASDGRRSTDTQYF
>.|TRBV29-1|.
CSVVVGHYGYTF
>.|TRBV28|few
CASSPLEGGREEKLFF
>.|TRBV20-1|.
CSASRGSVRNTEAFF
>.|TRBV7-2|.
CASSLRSGTGANVLTF
>.|TRBV19|few
CAIARGYSNQPQHF
>.|TRBV9|many
CASSARKDGYTF
>TRBD2|TRBV5-1|.
CASSPGLAGGPGDEQYF
>.|TRBV10-3|many
CAISHGRPSSTDTQYF
>.|TRBV13|.
CASSRLQSYEQYF
>.|TRBV6-5|many
CASSYGPGNIQYF
>.|TRBV27|many
CASSPVRVTYEQYF
>.|TRBV6-2/TRBV6-3|.
CAAGLWSTEAFF
>TRBD2|TRBV6-6|.
CASRIAGGEETQYF
>.|TRBV7-2|many
CASSPGLRDYEQYF
>.|TRBV20-1|.
CSARSDSTFDNEQFF
>.|TRBV3-1|few
CASSLPGEGYTF
>TRBD2|TRBV7-8|.
CASRRTSGGGPNTGELFF
>TRBD1|TRBV28|.
CASRGQLGEQYF
>.|TRBV12-3/TRBV12-4|once
CASSFTRGPLKQTQYF
>TRBD1|TRBV5-6|many
CASSRRQGVSYEQYF
>TRBD2|TRBV20-1|many
CSARDVLAGASSYNEQFF
>.|TRBV5-1|once
CASTNSDTNYGYTF
>.|TRBV7-3|few
CASSLIGGGGNEQFF
>TRBD1|TRBV28|few
CASSTPTGATNEKLFF
>.|TRBV6-5|few
CASSYGAAGATYGYTF
>TRBD1|TRBV15|few
CATSGDKQGRHEKLFF
>.|TRBV7-9|many
CASSAYNEQFF
>.|TRBV5-6|many
CASSPPGGGDLSNTEAFF
>.|TRBV12-3/TRBV12-4|.
CASSRGNYEQFF
>.|TRBV7-2|many
CASSPGGRNTDTQYF
>.|TRBV28|.
CASSPEVVNTYNEQFF
>TRBD2|TRBV27|.
CASSLSFDGGSPYEQFF
>.|TRBV3-1|.
CASSQGRGGLSFYSYNEQFF
>.|TRBV20-1|many
CSASPRGHGYTF